This T cell receptor beta chain originates from a study of monozygotic twins with inflammatory bowel disease (dated by TCRdb to the late 2010s). In terms of the full investigation: The complete study included about 28 monozygotic twin pairs: 19 IBD-discordant Danish pairs and nine German pairs, of which four were IBD-concordant and five were IBD-discordant. Each individual had, on average, about 151 000 unique TCRalpha sequences and 181 000 unique TCRbeta sequences available for analysis. The search for disease-associated traits relied mainly on comparing, within discordant pairs, IBD patients with their genetically identical healthy co-twins. What the study reported, not specific to this receptor: Measured by the inverse Simpson index, TCRbeta repertoire diversity was lower in IBD patients than in their healthy co-twins. Distinction between different T cell subtypes could not be achieved in the analysis. Compared with healthy twins, IBD patients had fewer clonotypes in common with other individuals, a difference most pronounced in patients showing signs of disease activity. Differing immunosuppressive treatments among patients may have added background noise and inter-individual variability to the repertoires. Repertoire similarity did not differ between concordant and discordant twins, which could be due to limited statistical power. The results gave no support for a single strong signal or clonotype linked to IBD.

Libraries came from 5' RACE. Each TCR library was prepared from 3,000 to 4,500 ng of total RNA. For each sample, cDNA synthesis with SMARTScribe reverse transcriptase was split into eight separate reactions. Unique molecular identifiers containing a 6-nucleotide sample barcode were introduced through template switching during cDNA synthesis. Amplification of TCRalpha and TCRbeta cDNA involved two nested PCRs of about 15 and 9 cycles, and each PCR was followed by bead purification. Before amplification, cDNA was treated with uracil DNA-glycosylase and purified using the QIAquick PCR purification kit. The second PCR was the step at which Illumina TruSeq-compatible adapters and sample-specific barcodes were added. TapeStation and Qubit were used to check library quality and concentration, and approximately 5.5 ng of each library went into the pool. The pooled libraries were sequenced with 2 x 100 bp reads and custom sequencing primers on an Illumina HiSeq2500 single-index Rapid Run. Under the source paper's analysis protocol: MiGEC version 1.2.6 was used for UMI-based consensus assembly to correct PCR and sequencing errors. V(D)J alignment, clonotype assembly and CDR3 extraction were performed with MiXCR version 2.1.1. To normalise gene usage, clonotype sharing and MAIT/NKT TCR abundance, the top 1000, 10 000 and 20 000 clonotypes in each sample were analysed. After downsampling to 27 000 UMIs, diversity was calculated as the inverse Simpson index using the vegan R package. Statistical testing used paired Mann-Whitney U tests on the discordant twin pairs and applied Benjamini-Hochberg correction for multiple testing. TCRdb reprocessed the reads, and each CDR3 protein sequence is entered once, without DNA. The V and J calls were determined by TCRdb, not by the authors. This sample's table contains about 160,000 distinct CDR3 sequences. Of the sample, 2.4% falls within the top ten clones.

From each donor, a roughly 2.7 ml peripheral blood sample was drawn into PAXgene tubes and stored at -80 degrees C. Total RNA was isolated from whole blood with the PAXgene blood miRNA kit on an automated QIAcube, without T cell sorting. Peripheral blood from monozygotic twin pairs who were concordant or discordant for inflammatory bowel disease underwent deep TCRalpha and TCRbeta repertoire profiling using unique molecular barcoding. Smoking habits were recorded for all twin pairs, and each individual was classified as a current, former or never smoker. Notes on this clonotype: Its binding antigen is unknown.

This clonotype originated in a human donor with ulcerative colitis or Crohn's disease, or a healthy co-twin of an affected twin (not recorded which). Material: blood.

For the CDR3, the sequence is CSVEKVSDTVSSGNTIYF. The chain joins TRBV29-1 to TRBJ1-3; TCRdb designates TRBD1, a call that cannot be tested without DNA. From its cysteine to its phenylalanine, the CDR3 spans 18 amino acids. The entry carries no DNA sequence. The CDR1 and CDR2 encoded by the germline V gene are SQVTM and ANQGSEA.